One sample yielded the 28 T cell receptor beta chains listed below, sequenced in a study of tumor and adjacent non-tumor tissue in lung cancer. TCRbeta libraries were built with three rounds of nested PCR, modified from ARM-PCR. TCRdb called the multiplex PCR reads again in MiXCR, with one record for every CDR3 protein. The sample contains 65,000 to 80,000 distinct CDR3 sequences, approximately 73% of which appear only once. The template was RNA from unsorted bulk tissue. The sample taken for sequencing was lung tumor tissue. The receptors were sampled from a man in his 60s with non-small cell lung cancer.

A note on this clonotype: At one of its ends the junction is not consistent with the germline gene, which may arise from a read error. The V and J genes are TRBV28 and TRBJ1-5; D unclear. This CDR3 contains 14 residues. The germline gives CDR1 MDHEN, CDR2 SYDVKM. CDR3 coding DNA: TGTACCAGCAGACCAAGCGCGAACAATCAGCACCAGCATTTT. The encoded protein is CTSRPSANNQHQHF.

The chain has TRBV5-4 and TRBJ2-5; D call uncertain. CDR1 and CDR2 (germline): SGHNT, YYREEE (reference sequence). The CDR3 contains 13 residues. The ends were cut back, 8 bases at V and 3 bases at J, with 14 bases in the middle. CDR3 protein: CASSLTAEETQYF. As DNA, the CDR3 is TGTGCCAGTAGCCTGACGGCGGAAGAGACCCAGTACTTC.

This clonotype was seen a few times. This may be a read error, as it is one base from a much larger clone. The chain joins TRBV6-1 to TRBJ2-7, with a weak D call TRBD1 (5 bases). Germline loops: CDR1 MNHNS, CDR2 SASEGT. This CDR3 is built from 12 residues. The V gene lost 8 bases and the J gene lost 8 bases, with 16 bases spanning the gap. The CDR3 spells CASQGAFIQQYF. The CDR3 bases are TGTGCCAGCCAGGGCGCATTCATCCAGCAGTACTTC.

V is TRBV18 and J is TRBJ2-5, with D possibly being TRBD1 (5 bases). The CDR3 contains 14 residues. Per germline, CDR1 KGHSH and CDR2 LQKENI. Trimming pared 2 bases from V and 14 bases from J, leaving 21 bases between. The CDR3 nucleotides read TGTGCCAGCTCACCAGAGTGGCAGCCCAGGGTTCATTACTTC. Its protein is CASSPEWQPRVHYF.

The chain has TRBV11-3 and TRBJ2-7, with D possibly being TRBD2 (5 bases). CDR1 SGHNT and CDR2 YENEEA come from the germline V gene. This CDR3 region has 13 residues. V lost 0 bases to trimming and J lost 3 bases, with 6 bases between them. Here the CDR3 DNA reads TGTGCCAGCAGCTTAGATAGCGACTACGAGCAGTACTTC. Its protein is CASSLDSDYEQYF.

This clonotype was counted a few times. The CDR3 end shows no conserved phenylalanine or tryptophan, and so a read error is likely. The V gene is TRBV29-1, the J gene TRBJ2-4; 8 bases map to TRBD2. The CDR3 is 16 amino acids. Looked up from germline, CDR1 is SQVTM and CDR2 is ANQGSEA. The chain's CDR3 is CSVEAEGTSGENTQYL. The CDR3 DNA reads as TGCAGCGTTGAAGCCGAAGGAACTAGCGGCGAGAACACTCAGTACTTA.

There are many counts of this clonotype. This may arise from a read error, as a much more abundant clone is one base away. The chain recombines TRBV29-1 with TRBJ2-1, with a weak D call TRBD1 (5 bases). Germline V gives CDR1 SQVTM, CDR2 ANQGSEA. Trimming cost V 0 bases and J 8 bases, with 11 bases left between them. The CDR3 covers 13 residues. CDR3 loop: CSVEDPLGDEQFF. The CDR3 bases are TGCAGCGTTGAAGACCCCCTAGGGGATGAGCAGTTCTTC.

Remarks on this clonotype: The CDR3 does not close with the conserved phenylalanine or tryptophan, likely indicating a read error. This chain uses TRBV12-3 or TRBV12-4 with TRBJ2-6, with a tentative D call TRBD2 (6 bases). The CDR3 spans 15 residues. The CDR3 coding sequence is TGTGCCAGCACCTCCTGGGGGACTGGGGCCAACATCCTGACTTCC. Amino acid sequence: CASTSWGTGANILTS.

Details on this clonotype: The junction departs from germline at one end; a sequencing error may be responsible. CDR3 in amino acids: CSVAPLPDEAFF. CDR3 nucleotide sequence: TGTAGCGTCGCCCCCCTTCCCGATGAAGCTTTCTTT. The rearrangement links TRBV29-1 to TRBJ1-1; D is unresolved. The CDR3 runs 12 residues. The V gene's germline CDR1 is SQVTM and CDR2 ANQGSEA.

The chain carries TRBV29-1 and TRBJ2-1, with 12 bases identical to TRBD2. From germline, CDR1 is SQVTM and CDR2 ANQGSEA. This CDR3 contains 13 residues. Germline trimming cut 6 bases from V and 11 bases from J; bases unmatched to any gene: 8. The CDR3 bases are TGCAGCGTGCGACTAGCGGGAGTCGGGAAGCAGTTCTTC. Translation: CSVRLAGVGKQFF.

V gene TRBV20-1 combines with J gene TRBJ2-1; 9 bases line up with TRBD2. The J segment lost 8 bases and the V segment lost 5 bases, leaving 16 bases of the junction unmatched. CDR1 is DFQATT, CDR2 SNEGSKA, per germline (reference sequence). This CDR3 contains 16 residues. The CDR3 nucleotides are TGCAGTGCTCCGGGACTAGCAGTGCTAGGCTCGCATGAGCAGTTCTTC. This encodes CSAPGLAVLGSHEQFF.

Details on this clonotype: At one end, the junction sequence differs from germline, possibly due to a read error. The rearrangement links TRBV29-1 to TRBJ2-5; 7 bases are a match to TRBD2. The CDR3 contains 12 residues. Germline CDR1 reads SQVTM; CDR2 reads ANQGSEA. The CDR3 spells CSALGGRETQYF. The CDR3 DNA reads as TGCAGCGCTCTGGGAGGGCGGGAGACACAGTACTTC.

As for this clonotype: Compared with germline, one end of the junction differs, possibly owing to a read error. This sequence joins TRBV6-5 and TRBJ2-1, with 7 bases fitting TRBD2. The CDR3 spans 15 residues. CDR1 MNHEY and CDR2 SVGAGI come from the germline V gene. CDR3 in amino acids: CASSYASGIHFEEFF. CDR3 DNA sequence: TGTGCCAGCAGTTACGCGAGCGGGATTCACTTTGAGGAGTTCTTC.

This clonotype was counted once. V is TRBV29-1 and J is TRBJ2-1, with D unclear. CDR3 size: 13 residues. CDR1 SQVTM and CDR2 ANQGSEA come from the germline V gene. The CDR3 DNA sequence: TGCAGAGCCGAGAAGTGTGAAAAAAATGAGCAGTTCTTC. It translates to CRAEKCEKNEQFF.

V usage is TRBV9 and J usage is TRBJ2-7; the D gene is possibly TRBD2 (6 bases). CDR1 is SGDLS, CDR2 YYNGEE, per germline. Trimming shortened V by 4 bases and J by 0 bases, and 11 bases separated the two germline ends. The length of the CDR3 is 14 residues. CDR3 protein: CASSPTSFSYEQYF. CDR3 DNA: TGTGCCAGCAGCCCGACTAGTTTCTCCTACGAGCAGTACTTC.

In the case of this clonotype: The junction departs from the called germline gene at one end, perhaps through a read error. This chain uses TRBV20-1 with TRBJ2-2, with a weak D call TRBD2 (7 bases). Germline lookup yields CDR1 DFQATT and CDR2 SNEGSKA (reference sequence). The CDR3 contains 16 residues. DNA for the CDR3: TGCAATGCTACTTTAGCGCGGGGGCCGGAGACTGGGGAGCTGTTTTTT. Translation gives CNATLARGPETGELFF.

Points on this clonotype: Germline and junction disagree at one end, which may indicate a read error. The chain has TRBV20-1 and TRBJ1-1; 7 nucleotides match TRBD1. Germline CDR1 DFQATT, CDR2 SNEGSKA (reference sequence). This CDR3 has 14 amino acids. In DNA, the CDR3 is TGCTGTGCTAGTGGGGACAGTGAAGGCATCGAAGCTTTCTTT. It encodes CCASGDSEGIEAFF.

The rearrangement uses TRBV10-3 and TRBJ1-3, with D perhaps TRBD1 (5 bases). The CDR3 consists of 15 residues. Germline V lookup: CDR1 ENHRY, CDR2 SYGVKD. V was cut by 7 bases and J by 10 bases, with 23 bases left in between. CDR3 nucleotides: TGTGCCATCACCGATGTTAGAGGGGATGGAATTACCATATATTTT. This sequence encodes CAITDVRGDGITIYF.

The J gene is TRBJ2-3, the V gene TRBV11-3, with D perhaps being TRBD1 or TRBD2 (5 bases each). The germline V gene encodes CDR1 SGHNT and CDR2 YENEEA. The CDR3 is 16 amino acids. Trimming removed 8 bases at V and 12 bases at J, with 30 bases between. This CDR3 reads CASCYGLADSTGTQYF. Written as DNA, the CDR3 is TGTGCCAGCTGCTACGGGCTAGCAGATAGCACAGGTACACAGTATTTT.

In regard to this clonotype: This may come from a read error, since a much larger clone is one base off. V usage is TRBV28 and J usage is TRBJ1-2, with D uncertain. Trimming cost V 3 bases and J 6 bases, with 8 bases left between them. The CDR3 length is 12 residues. Germline-derived CDR1 and CDR2 are MDHEN and SYDVKM. CDR3 coding DNA: TGTGCCAGCAGTTTCGGAGGGCATGGCTACACCTTC. Translation gives CASSFGGHGYTF.

As regards this clonotype: A much larger clone is a single base away; this may be a read error. The V call is TRBV6-5, the J call TRBJ2-1, with D perhaps assigned TRBD1 or TRBD2 (5 bases each). Per germline, CDR1 MNHEY and CDR2 SVGAGI. The CDR3 totals 15 residues. The chain's CDR3 is CASSLQPQGTNGQFF. CDR3 DNA sequence: TGTGCCAGCAGTTTACAGCCCCAAGGGACCAATGGGCAGTTCTTC.

On this clonotype itself: This may come from a read error, since a much larger clone is one base off. The rearrangement uses TRBV7-9 and TRBJ1-1; D is undetermined. The germline V gene encodes CDR1 SEHNR and CDR2 FQNEAQ (reference sequence). With 2 bases removed from V and 4 bases from J, the gap between germline ends came to 11 bases. The CDR3 has 14 amino acids. DNA of the CDR3: TGTGCCAGCAGCTTATTGATGGGAGGCACTGAAGCTTTCTTT. This sequence encodes CASSLLMGGTEAFF. Full variable domain (missing parts from reference TRBV7-9 and TRBJ1-1): DTGVSQNPRHKITKRGQNVTFRCDPISEHNRLYWYRQTLGQGPEFLTYFQNEAQLEKSRLLSDRFSAERPKGSFSTLEIQRTEQGDSAMYLCASSLLMGGTEAFFGQGTRLTVV.

In the case of this clonotype: One end of the junction varies from germline; a read error may be responsible. The genes are TRBV11-2 and TRBJ1-5; unclear D gene. The CDR3 sequence is 13 residues long. Germline CDR1 SGHAT, CDR2 FQNNGV. The CDR3 protein is CASNLDRGQLQHF. In DNA form, the CDR3 reads TGTGCCAGCAACTTAGATCGGGGTCAGCTCCAGCATTTT.

This clonotype has only one observation. The junction departs from germline at one end; a sequencing error may be responsible. The chain employs TRBV12-3 or TRBV12-4 and TRBJ1-2; possibly TRBD1 for D (6 bases). The CDR3 has 14 residues. The CDR3 protein is CASSRDTVTYDYTF. The CDR3 nucleotides are TGTGCCAGCAGCCGGGACACCGTGACCTATGACTACACCTTC.

As concerns this clonotype: This may arise from a read error, as a much more abundant clone is one base away. The chain joins TRBV30 to TRBJ1-6; TRBD1 is a possible D gene (6 bases). Germline CDR1 GTSNPN, CDR2 SVGIG (reference sequence). CDR3 length: 13 amino acids. The CDR3 sequence is CAWRVDRNSPPHF. In nucleotides, the CDR3 is TGTGCCTGGAGGGTCGACAGGAATTCACCCCCCCACTTT. Full variable domain (outside the CDR3, taken from reference TRBV30 and TRBJ1-6): SQTIHQWPATLVQPVGSPLSLECTVEGTSNPNLYWYRQAAGRGLQLLFYSVGIGQISSEVPQNLSASRPQDRQFILSSKKLLLSDSGFYLCAWRVDRNSPPHFGNGTRLTVT.

This clonotype has at least ten counts. This chain connects TRBV29-1 to TRBJ2-1; D remains ambiguous. This CDR3 contains 8 residues. Looked up from germline, CDR1 is SQVTM and CDR2 is ANQGSEA. The CDR3 region has the DNA TGCCTAGTCGATGAGCAGTTCTTC. It yields the protein CLVDEQFF.

This sequence joins TRBV5-4 and TRBJ2-5; a weak D match, TRBD2 (6 bases). Germline V gives CDR1 SGHNT, CDR2 YYREEE (reference sequence). This CDR3 is 15 amino acids long. The CDR3: CTSSLELADQETQYF. In DNA form, the CDR3 reads TGTACTAGCAGCTTGGAATTAGCAGACCAAGAGACCCAGTACTTC.

Comments on this clonotype: A read error may account for a junction end that differs from germline. The chain is built from TRBV5-6 and TRBJ1-1, with D perhaps matching TRBD1 (6 bases). Per the germline V gene, CDR1 is SGHDT and CDR2 is YYEEEE. The CDR3 has 12 amino acids. The CDR3 DNA sequence: TGTGCCGGCAGCAATAGGGGGGGTGAAGCTCTCTTT. This codes for CAGSNRGGEALF.